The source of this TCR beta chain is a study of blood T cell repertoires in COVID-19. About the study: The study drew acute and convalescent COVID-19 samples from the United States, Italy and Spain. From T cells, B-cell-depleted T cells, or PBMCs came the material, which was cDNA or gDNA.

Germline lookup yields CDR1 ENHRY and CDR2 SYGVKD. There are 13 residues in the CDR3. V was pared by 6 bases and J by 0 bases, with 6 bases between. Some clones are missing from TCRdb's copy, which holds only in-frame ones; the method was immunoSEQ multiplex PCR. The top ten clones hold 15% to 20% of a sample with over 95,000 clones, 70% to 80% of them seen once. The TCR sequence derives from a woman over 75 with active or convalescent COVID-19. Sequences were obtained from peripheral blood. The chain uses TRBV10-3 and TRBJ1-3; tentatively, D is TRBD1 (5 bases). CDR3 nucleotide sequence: TGTGCCATCAGGGGACTCTCTGGAAACACCATATATTTT. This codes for CAIRGLSGNTIYF.